The rows below give T cell receptor beta chains drawn from one sample of a study of cytomegalovirus exposure and HLA in healthy donors. The data were produced by immunoSEQ multiplex PCR, yet TCRdb's version contains in-frame clones alone and is incomplete. The sample has about 99,000 clones; around 76% are singletons. The sequenced sample consisted of PBMCs. The receptors were gathered from a woman aged 18-35 years in good health and CMV-seropositive. Both conserved end residues are trimmed from each CDR3. Fields, in order: D gene, V gene, J gene, CDR3 protein. D genes are given only for firm matches.

d_call: .
v_call: TRBV29-1
j_call: TRBJ2-1
cdr3_aa: SVGLHPGYNEQF

d_call: .
v_call: TRBV5-1
j_call: TRBJ1-6
cdr3_aa: ASSSFGQTNNSPLH

d_call: TRBD1
v_call: TRBV5-1
j_call: TRBJ1-6
cdr3_aa: ASSGPGQGGSPLH

d_call: .
v_call: TRBV27
j_call: TRBJ1-4
cdr3_aa: ASSTQRGGTNEKLF

d_call: TRBD1
v_call: TRBV6-5
j_call: TRBJ1-5
cdr3_aa: ASRQLRGQSQH

d_call: .
v_call: TRBV4-3
j_call: TRBJ2-1
cdr3_aa: ASSQELASHEQF

d_call: .
v_call: TRBV4-2
j_call: TRBJ1-5
cdr3_aa: ASSVSNQPQH

d_call: TRBD2
v_call: TRBV6-5
j_call: TRBJ2-3
cdr3_aa: ASSYDPGGVADTQY

d_call: .
v_call: TRBV5-4
j_call: TRBJ1-1
cdr3_aa: ASSFTGSGTEAF

d_call: TRBD1
v_call: TRBV9
j_call: TRBJ1-1
cdr3_aa: ASSALTGGGEAF

d_call: .
v_call: TRBV5-1
j_call: TRBJ1-1
cdr3_aa: ASSLDPGAQSEAF

d_call: TRBD2
v_call: TRBV7-3
j_call: TRBJ2-1
cdr3_aa: ASSQTGGAVNEQF

d_call: TRBD1
v_call: TRBV9
j_call: TRBJ2-1
cdr3_aa: ASSPKLGTGFDNEQF

d_call: TRBD2
v_call: TRBV6-5
j_call: TRBJ2-7
cdr3_aa: ASSFGEGNEQY

d_call: .
v_call: TRBV2
j_call: TRBJ2-1
cdr3_aa: ASSEVPQLVDEQF

d_call: .
v_call: TRBV2
j_call: TRBJ2-7
cdr3_aa: ASSDRPLGGQGYEQY

d_call: TRBD1
v_call: TRBV4-3
j_call: TRBJ2-6
cdr3_aa: ASSLGQGSSGPGANVLT

d_call: TRBD1
v_call: TRBV5-6
j_call: TRBJ1-5
cdr3_aa: ASSGTGGRGRNQPQH

d_call: .
v_call: TRBV19
j_call: TRBJ1-2
cdr3_aa: ASLDRYYGYT

d_call: TRBD2
v_call: TRBV9
j_call: TRBJ2-2
cdr3_aa: ASSDAFTSGRAEFAPGELF

d_call: TRBD1
v_call: TRBV28
j_call: TRBJ2-7
cdr3_aa: ASSPGGFYEQY

d_call: TRBD1
v_call: TRBV7-9
j_call: TRBJ1-2
cdr3_aa: ASRGTGLGDGYT

d_call: TRBD2
v_call: TRBV4-2
j_call: TRBJ2-7
cdr3_aa: ASSLTFPSGGDYEQY

d_call: TRBD1
v_call: TRBV18
j_call: TRBJ1-1
cdr3_aa: ASSRRTGELNTEAF

d_call: .
v_call: TRBV6-5
j_call: TRBJ1-2
cdr3_aa: ASRNSYGYT